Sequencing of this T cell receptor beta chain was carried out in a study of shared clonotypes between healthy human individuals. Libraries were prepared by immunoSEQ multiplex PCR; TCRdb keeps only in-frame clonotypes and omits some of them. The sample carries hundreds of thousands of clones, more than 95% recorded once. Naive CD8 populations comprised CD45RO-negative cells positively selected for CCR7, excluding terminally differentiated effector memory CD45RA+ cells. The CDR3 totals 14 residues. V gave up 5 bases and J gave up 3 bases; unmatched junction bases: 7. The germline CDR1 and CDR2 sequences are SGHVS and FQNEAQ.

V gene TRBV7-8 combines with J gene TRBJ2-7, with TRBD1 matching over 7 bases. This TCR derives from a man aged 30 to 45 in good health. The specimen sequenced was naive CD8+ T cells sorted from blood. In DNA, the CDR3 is TGTGCCAGCAGCCCCCAGGGGGAAAACTACGAGCAGTACTTC. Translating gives CASSPQGENYEQYF.